The 5 T cell receptor beta chains reported below all come from one sample, sequenced in a study of Tregs in tolerant kidney transplant recipients. Some clones are missing from TCRdb's copy, which holds only in-frame ones; the method was immunoSEQ multiplex PCR. The sample includes approximately 98,000 clones, roughly 89% of them seen just once. The sample here was CD4+ T cells from blood, taken before the transplant. These TCRs come from a human donor who received a combined kidney and bone marrow transplant.

The chain links TRBV5-1 to TRBJ2-1; TRBD2 agrees at 13 bases. J gave up 4 bases and V 0 bases, and 7 bases lay outside the gene matches. CDR3 length equals 18 residues. The V gene's germline CDR1 is SGHRS and CDR2 YFSETQ. In nucleotides, the CDR3 is TGCGCCAGCAGCTTGGGACTAGCGGGGGGTGGGCTATACAATGAGCAGTTCTTC. Protein: CASSLGLAGGGLYNEQFF.

This clone was counted a single time. The genes are TRBV5-1 and TRBJ2-3, with TRBD2 matching 9 bases. The CDR3 extends over 14 amino acids. V was pared by 3 bases and J by 1 base, with 0 bases of the junction left unmatched. Germline values: CDR1 SGHRS, CDR2 YFSETQ. The CDR3 DNA is TGCGCCAGCAGCTCTAGCGGGGGCACAGATACGCAGTATTTT. As protein: CASSSSGGTDTQYF.

This rearrangement joins TRBV10-2 to TRBJ2-3; 9 nucleotides align to TRBD1. Germline V CDR1 and CDR2: WSHSY, SAAADI. The V gene end was trimmed by 2 bases and the J gene end by 6 bases; junction bases not matched to a gene: 3. The CDR3 has 14 residues. The CDR3 sequence: CASSERTGDDTQYF. CDR3 nucleotide sequence: TGCGCCAGCAGTGAGAGGACAGGGGACGATACGCAGTATTTT.

The chain is built from TRBV5-5 and TRBJ1-2; D is unresolved. The CDR3 length is 13 residues. Germline values: CDR1 SGHKS, CDR2 YYEKEE (reference sequence). The V end lost 5 bases, the J end lost 4 bases, and 12 bases lay between the germline ends. This CDR3 is CASRPLTPYGYTF. The CDR3 DNA is TGTGCCAGCAGGCCTCTGACACCCTATGGCTACACCTTC.

The gene calls are TRBV7-2 and TRBJ2-3; 12 positions agree with TRBD2. Germline V lookup: CDR1 SGHTA, CDR2 FQGNSA. The ends lost 5 bases at V and 5 bases at J; junction bases unmatched: 8. The CDR3 contains 16 residues. In DNA, the CDR3 is TGTGCCAGCAGCGTACTAGCGGGGGGTTCTAGAGATACGCAGTATTTT. Protein product: CASSVLAGGSRDTQYF.